A selection of T cell receptor beta chains follows, all from one sample in a study of T-cell reconstitution after alpha-beta-depleted transplantation in children. TCRdb independently ran MiXCR on the PCR reads; one entry per CDR3 protein. The data hold fewer than 550,000 distinct CDR3 sequences, with about an eighth observed a single time. Sequencing used PBMCs, mostly from graft donor cells, obtained 180 days after TCRalphabeta/CD19-depleted stem cell transplant. These receptors were collected from a female patient between 2 and 15 years old who had a stem cell transplant for aplastic anemia, so the T cells may come from the graft donor. The CDR3 runs from the conserved cysteine through the conserved F or W. D genes are given only for firm matches. Where a row states a size, it is once, few, many or the class of an expanded clone; other rows omit it.

CDR3aa: CASSPGPHNEQFF; CDR3nt: TGTGCCAGCAGTCCGGGACCGCACAATGAGCAGTTCTTC; v_gene: TRBV12-3/TRBV12-4; abundance: many; j_gene: TRBJ2-1; d_gene: NA
CDR3aa: CASSLSYRIQETQYF; CDR3nt: TGTGCCAGCAGTTTATCCTACAGAATCCAAGAGACCCAGTACTTC; v_gene: TRBV27; abundance: NA; j_gene: TRBJ2-5; d_gene: NA
CDR3aa: CASSLASGRIDTQYF; CDR3nt: TGTGCCAGCAGCCTAGCTAGCGGTCGGATAGATACGCAGTATTTT; v_gene: TRBV7-2; abundance: many; j_gene: TRBJ2-3; d_gene: TRBD2
CDR3aa: CSVVGSNQPQHF; CDR3nt: TGCAGTGTGGTGGGGAGCAATCAGCCCCAGCATTTT; v_gene: TRBV20-1; abundance: many; j_gene: TRBJ1-5; d_gene: NA
CDR3aa: CASSSGDQPQHF; CDR3nt: TGTGCCAGCAGTTCGGGGGACCAGCCCCAGCATTTT; v_gene: TRBV12-3/TRBV12-4; abundance: NA; j_gene: TRBJ1-5; d_gene: NA
CDR3aa: CSARVRGEGEKLFF; CDR3nt: TGCAGTGCTAGAGTTAGAGGGGAGGGTGAAAAACTGTTTTTT; v_gene: TRBV20-1; abundance: NA; j_gene: TRBJ1-4; d_gene: NA
CDR3aa: CASGRGLNEQYF; CDR3nt: TGTGCTAGTGGCCGCGGCCTGAACGAGCAGTACTTC; v_gene: TRBV12-5; abundance: few; j_gene: TRBJ2-7; d_gene: NA
CDR3aa: CASSQLASNTGELFF; CDR3nt: TGCGCCAGCAGCCAACTAGCGTCGAACACCGGGGAGCTGTTTTTT; v_gene: TRBV5-1; abundance: few; j_gene: TRBJ2-2; d_gene: TRBD2
CDR3aa: CASSVQFLGTSGQKETQYF; CDR3nt: TGTGCCAGCAGCGTTCAGTTTTTAGGGACTAGCGGGCAAAAAGAGACCCAGTACTTC; v_gene: TRBV11-2; abundance: few; j_gene: TRBJ2-5; d_gene: TRBD2
CDR3aa: CAGGTSGGSYNEQFF; CDR3nt: TGTGCCGGGGGGACTAGCGGGGGATCCTACAATGAGCAGTTCTTC; v_gene: TRBV10-3; abundance: NA; j_gene: TRBJ2-1; d_gene: TRBD2
CDR3aa: CASSLGGSVPNQPQHF; CDR3nt: TGTGCCAGCAGCTTAGGGGGTTCTGTTCCCAATCAGCCCCAGCATTTT; v_gene: TRBV7-2; abundance: few; j_gene: TRBJ1-5; d_gene: NA
CDR3aa: CASSLAILAGGHSNEQFF; CDR3nt: TGTGCCAGCAGTTTAGCAATACTAGCGGGAGGGCACAGCAATGAGCAGTTCTTC; v_gene: TRBV12-3/TRBV12-4; abundance: NA; j_gene: TRBJ2-1; d_gene: TRBD2
CDR3aa: CAISLKSDLTGENQPQHF; CDR3nt: TGTGCCATCAGTTTAAAGTCCGACCTTACAGGGGAAAATCAGCCCCAGCATTTT; v_gene: TRBV12-3/TRBV12-4; abundance: few; j_gene: TRBJ1-5; d_gene: TRBD1
CDR3aa: CASSPVGQGNYEQYF; CDR3nt: TGTGCCAGCAGCCCCGTGGGACAGGGCAACTACGAGCAGTACTTC; v_gene: TRBV4-2; abundance: many; j_gene: TRBJ2-7; d_gene: TRBD1
CDR3aa: CASSQDLGRLTGELFF; CDR3nt: TGCGCCAGCAGCCAAGATCTGGGCAGACTTACCGGGGAGCTGTTTTTT; v_gene: TRBV4-3; abundance: NA; j_gene: TRBJ2-2; d_gene: NA
CDR3aa: CSALRRQWNTQYF; CDR3nt: TGCAGTGCTTTGCGGAGGCAATGGAATACGCAGTATTTT; v_gene: TRBV20-1; abundance: NA; j_gene: TRBJ2-3; d_gene: NA